This record looks at one T cell receptor (beta chain) sequence and its context. Its antigen is unknown. This specimen comes from a study of T cell repertoires in cytomegalovirus infection. On the study more broadly: HLA-C-restricted CMV epitopes, recently identified, and well-studied HLA-B-restricted ones were used by the study. An indication of both CMV infection and matching HLA type came from public TCR beta signatures. Study-wide points: Of the TCR beta families, the public ones yielded a cumulative frequency that identified carriers of CMV plus the relevant HLA. Clonotype analysis showed dominance of the ex vivo response by HLA-C-restricted CMV-specific TCR beta clonotypes.

TCRdb processed the reads anew with MiXCR; each CDR3 protein has one entry. The sample holds about 900,000 distinct CDR3 sequences, roughly 31% seen once. The origin of this receptor is a human donor in good health (CMV status not recorded). Some clones in this sample may be carry-over from other donors' samples. Sequencing was performed on cultured CD8+ T cells from PBMCs, taken from culture after CMV antigen stimulation.

CDR3 amino acids: CASSYAGHQNEKLFF. In DNA, the CDR3 is TGTGCCAGCAGTTACGCGGGACACCAAAATGAAAAACTGTTTTTT. V gene TRBV6-5 combines with J gene TRBJ1-4, with D tentatively TRBD1 (6 bases). Germline-derived CDR1 and CDR2 are MNHEY and SVGAGI. This CDR3 region has 15 residues. V gave up 2 bases and J gave up 5 bases, with 12 bases separating them.